This T cell receptor (beta chain) was identified during a study of blood T cell repertoires in COVID-19. Study at large: Researchers got acute and convalescent COVID-19 samples from the United States, Italy and Spain.

Participants were aged about 18 to 89 years from around 26 US areas. Categorization into cohorts depended on clinical history that participants reported. Produced via immunoSEQ multiplex PCR; TCRdb's table is partial and in-frame only. Of fewer than 400,000 clones in the sample, 85% to 90% are singletons; the top ten hold 1.7%. Looked up from germline, CDR1 is SEHNR and CDR2 is FQNEAQ (reference sequence). The CDR3 sequence is 16 residues long. Deletions cut 2 bases from V and 1 base from J, with 13 bases between. The chain has TRBV7-9 and TRBJ2-3, with D unclear. The receptor was isolated from a woman aged 25 to 39 who had recovered from COVID-19. The sample consisted of PBMCs or T cells enriched from blood (not recorded which). The CDR3, as DNA: TGTGCCAGCAGCTTAAGGTGGGCTCAGCGCACAGATACGCAGTATTTT. Translation: CASSLRWAQRTDTQYF.